This TCR beta chain was found in a study of pediatric ulcerative colitis. Losses at the gene ends were 2 bases for V and 3 bases for J; bases not matched to a gene: 8. There are 16 residues in the CDR3. Germline V gene sequence: CDR1 SGDLS, CDR2 YYNGEE. The protocol was immunoSEQ multiplex PCR, while the TCRdb copy is restricted to in-frame clones and leaves out a portion. Found here are some 60,000 clones, 77% of them singletons; the top ten hold over 4%. The sample comprised blood. The source is a boy aged 5 to 17 with moderate ulcerative colitis. V and J are TRBV9 and TRBJ2-1; 7 bases fit TRBD1. The CDR3 nucleotides are TGTGCCAGCAGCGTGGCCCCAGGGGGTGTCTACAATGAGCAGTTCTTC. Protein: CASSVAPGGVYNEQFF.